These 25 T cell receptor beta chains were sequenced from one sample in a study of T-cell memory formation after mild COVID-19. TCRdb passed the 5' RACE reads through MiXCR, listing each CDR3 protein once. The data show about 270,000 distinct CDR3 sequences, about a sixth seen once. Sequences were obtained from PBMCs or a T cell subset sorted from them (not recorded which). Every receptor here comes from a man between 18 and 29 years old who had mild COVID-19 (a few samples of this study predate the infection). Cell type and time point are not known.

This clonotype came up many times. The V and J genes are TRBV6-5 and TRBJ2-5; D possibly matches TRBD1 or TRBD2 (5 bases each). Trimming took off 7 bases at V and 2 bases at J, with 11 bases between the two ends. The germline V gene has CDR1 MNHEY and CDR2 SVGAGI. The CDR3 extends over 13 amino acids. The CDR3 is CASTRGEQETQYF. The DNA for the CDR3 is TGTGCCAGCACCCGAGGGGAGCAAGAGACCCAGTACTTC.

This sequence joins TRBV7-9 and TRBJ2-1, with D possibly TRBD2 on 6 matching bases. CDR3 length: 16 amino acids. Trimming took 1 base from V and 2 from J, leaving 12 bases between them. The germline CDR1 and CDR2 sequences are SEHNR and FQNEAQ (reference sequence). CDR3 residues: CASSLVDGGTYNEQFF. The CDR3 DNA is TGTGCCAGCAGCTTAGTAGATGGGGGGACCTACAATGAGCAGTTCTTC. The full variable domain, in which reference TRBV7-9 and TRBJ2-1 provide the parts outside the CDR3, is DTGVSQNPRHKITKRGQNVTFRCDPISEHNRLYWYRQTLGQGPEFLTYFQNEAQLEKSRLLSDRFSAERPKGSFSTLEIQRTEQGDSAMYLCASSLVDGGTYNEQFFGPGTRLTVL.

V gene TRBV12-3 or TRBV12-4 combines with J gene TRBJ2-3; 8 bases agree with TRBD2. This CDR3 is built from 15 residues. The V segment lost 6 bases and the J segment 11 bases; nucleotides outside the gene matches: 16. The CDR3 DNA reads as TGTGCCAGCAGCCCCGCCGCGGGCGCGGGGGGAAAGCAGTATTTT. Amino acid sequence: CASSPAAGAGGKQYF.

At least ten counts were recorded for this clonotype. V gene TRBV7-2 combines with J gene TRBJ2-5; D is ambiguous. The CDR3 covers 14 residues. Germline-derived CDR1 and CDR2 are SGHTA and FQGNSA. Trimming cost V 5 bases and J 2 bases, with 12 bases left between them. DNA of the CDR3: TGTGCCAGCAGCCCCCGACTTTCACAAGAGACCCAGTACTTC. Translated: CASSPRLSQETQYF.

The chain employs TRBV12-5 and TRBJ2-1, with 10 positions matching TRBD2. This CDR3 is built from 20 residues. Germline V gene data show CDR1 as LGHNT and CDR2 as FRNRAP. Trimming took 0 bases from V and 5 from J; bases not matched to a gene: 16. The CDR3 DNA follows: TGTGCTAGTGGTTTGGTACTTACTAGCGGGGACGACATCCGGAACAATGAGCAGTTCTTC. It encodes CASGLVLTSGDDIRNNEQFF.

The chain is built from TRBV7-8 and TRBJ2-7; unclear D gene. Germline V gene lookup returns CDR1 SGHVS and CDR2 FQNEAQ. This CDR3 comprises 15 residues. Trimming took 1 base from V and 2 from J, leaving 12 bases between them. The CDR3 region is CASSLEVGHPYEQYF. The CDR3 DNA reads TGTGCCAGCAGCTTAGAAGTAGGGCACCCCTACGAGCAGTACTTC.

The chain recombines TRBV4-1 with TRBJ2-2, with 15 nucleotides matching TRBD2. The CDR3 is 16 amino acids. Germline loops: CDR1 MGHRA, CDR2 YSYEKL. Unmatched junction bases numbered 5, after V lost 5 bases and J lost 7 bases. The CDR3 reads CASSWTSGGAVGELFF. CDR3 in DNA: TGCGCCAGCAGCTGGACTAGCGGGGGGGCTGTCGGGGAGCTGTTTTTT.

This clonotype was detected ten times or more. V and J are TRBV7-2 and TRBJ2-7, with a possible D match to TRBD1 (5 bases). Germline V gene lookup returns CDR1 SGHTA and CDR2 FQGNSA. V was trimmed by 3 bases and J by 2 bases, leaving 8 bases between them. This CDR3 contains 13 residues. This CDR3 is CASSFGRAYEQYF. The CDR3 coding sequence is TGTGCCAGCAGCTTCGGCAGGGCCTACGAGCAGTACTTC.

The rearrangement uses TRBV4-3 and TRBJ2-5; TRBD1 is a possible D gene (6 bases). Trimming removed 0 bases at V and 1 base at J, with 9 bases between. This CDR3 comprises 15 residues. The germline V gene has CDR1 LGHNA and CDR2 YSLEER. CDR3 bases: TGCGCCAGCAGCCAAGATCCCAGGGGCCAAGAGACCCAGTACTTC. This gives the protein CASSQDPRGQETQYF.

CDR3 in DNA: TGTGCCAGCAGGGACAGGGGGAGCACCGGGGAGCTGTTTTTT. Protein product: CASRDRGSTGELFF. The V call is TRBV28, the J call TRBJ2-2; 10 bases line up with TRBD1. V gave up 6 bases and J gave up 4 bases; unmatched junction bases: 2. Germline CDR1 MDHEN, CDR2 SYDVKM. The CDR3 consists of 14 residues.

This clonotype was seen a handful of times. The rearrangement joins TRBV6-5 to TRBJ1-3; D remains unclear. V lost 5 bases and J 0 bases, leaving 5 bases between the germline ends. The CDR3 has 13 amino acids. Per the germline V gene, CDR1 is MNHEY and CDR2 is SVGAGI. CDR3 in amino acids: CASSPNSGNTIYF. Here the CDR3 DNA reads TGTGCCAGCAGTCCTAACTCTGGAAACACCATATATTTT.

The chain couples TRBV5-6 to TRBJ2-1; 7 bases map to TRBD1. The CDR3 sequence is 15 residues long. The ends lost 0 bases at V and 6 bases at J; junction bases unmatched: 6. Germline V CDR1 and CDR2: SGHDT, YYEEEE. In nucleotides, the CDR3 is TGTGCCAGCAGCTTGGTTTACAGGGGAAGCAATGAGCAGTTCTTC. Amino acid sequence: CASSLVYRGSNEQFF.

V gene TRBV6-5 combines with J gene TRBJ1-1, with D hard to call. Trimming stripped 5 bases from V and 1 base from J, with 8 bases between. Looked up from germline, CDR1 is MNHEY and CDR2 is SVGAGI. This CDR3 has 13 residues. The DNA for the CDR3 is TGTGCCAGCAGTGACACACGGAACACTGAAGCTTTCTTT. Protein sequence: CASSDTRNTEAFF.

The V call is TRBV19, the J call TRBJ1-1; D unclear. Germline V CDR1 and CDR2: LNHDA, SQIVND (reference sequence). V shed 1 base and J shed 2 bases, with 8 bases lying between them. The CDR3 contains 14 residues. CDR3 amino acids: CASSIGTANTEAFF. CDR3 DNA sequence: TGTGCCAGTAGTATAGGTACAGCTAACACTGAAGCTTTCTTT.

This clonotype was counted only a few times. The CDR3 is CASRPGQGSAGRYTF. CDR3 in DNA: TGTGCCAGCAGACCCGGACAGGGGTCGGCCGGTCGCTACACCTTC. This chain uses TRBV6-2 or TRBV6-3 with TRBJ1-2; TRBD1 matches 9 bases. Germline CDR1 reads MNHEY; CDR2 reads SVGEGT. Losses at the gene ends were 6 bases for V and 9 bases for J; bases not matched to a gene: 14. CDR3 length: 15 amino acids.

The genes are TRBV5-1 and TRBJ1-5; 9 nucleotides agree with TRBD1. V was pared by 4 bases and J by 6 bases, with 5 bases of the junction left unmatched. The CDR3 runs 14 residues. From germline, CDR1 is SGHRS and CDR2 YFSETQ. The CDR3 nucleotides are TGCGCCAGCAGCCCCACAGGGGGCGGTCAGCCCCAGCATTTT. This gives the protein CASSPTGGGQPQHF.

This clonotype was found a few times. This chain connects TRBV5-1 to TRBJ1-4; no clear D gene. Trimming stripped 5 bases from V and 2 bases from J, with 10 bases between. The CDR3 has 14 residues. CDR1 and CDR2 (germline): SGHRS, YFSETQ. The CDR3 here is CASRTWPTNEKLFF. The CDR3 DNA follows: TGCGCCAGCAGGACGTGGCCCACTAATGAAAAACTGTTTTTT.

In its sample, this clonotype was seen a few times. The rearrangement links TRBV30 to TRBJ1-1; D gene uncertain. The CDR3 runs 14 residues. Germline V CDR1 and CDR2: GTSNPN, SVGIG (reference sequence). Trimming stripped 3 bases from V and 4 bases from J, with 15 bases between. The DNA of the CDR3 is TGTGCCTGGAGGTCCCCAACATTGGGCACTGAAGCTTTCTTT. This sequence encodes CAWRSPTLGTEAFF.

This clonotype has just a few counts. The chain employs TRBV10-1 and TRBJ1-1; no reliable D call. The germline V gene encodes CDR1 WNHNN and CDR2 SYGVQD (reference sequence). Trimming cost V 3 bases and J 0 bases, with 2 bases left between them. The CDR3 extends over 12 amino acids. This CDR3 reads CASSDMNTEAFF. In DNA, the CDR3 is TGCGCCAGCAGTGACATGAACACTGAAGCTTTCTTT.

This clonotype has just a few counts. The chain employs TRBV20-1 and TRBJ1-2; D gene unclear. Germline lookup yields CDR1 DFQATT and CDR2 SNEGSKA (reference sequence). CDR3 length: 12 amino acids. V was cut by 2 bases and J by 4 bases, with 8 bases left in between. CDR3 nucleotides: TGCAGTGCTAGAAAGTTGGTCTATGGCTACACCTTC. It encodes CSARKLVYGYTF.

This clonotype was seen a handful of times. The chain couples TRBV7-2 to TRBJ2-4; 7 positions match TRBD1. Germline loops: CDR1 SGHTA, CDR2 FQGNSA. After removal of 3 bases from V and 8 bases from J, the junction contained 4 bases not matched to a gene. The CDR3 length is 13 residues. CDR3 in amino acids: CASSFNRGDIQYF. As DNA, the CDR3 is TGTGCCAGCAGCTTCAACAGGGGAGACATTCAGTACTTC.

This clonotype was observed a few times. The V call is TRBV6-1, the J call TRBJ1-4, with 9 bases matching TRBD1. CDR1 is MNHNS and CDR2 is SASEGT in the germline V gene. This CDR3 region has 14 residues. V gave up 6 bases and J gave up 7 bases; unmatched junction bases: 6. As DNA, the CDR3 is TGTGCCAGCAGCTGGACAGGGGAAATTGAAAAACTGTTTTTT. It is translated as CASSWTGEIEKLFF.

This clonotype was observed a few times. The chain employs TRBV11-3 and TRBJ2-7, with no clear D. Looked up from germline, CDR1 is SGHNT and CDR2 is YENEEA. This CDR3 has 14 amino acids. V shed 4 bases and J shed 2 bases, with 12 bases lying between them. CDR3 sequence reads: CASSSPLDTYEQYV. CDR3 DNA sequence: TGTGCCAGCAGCTCCCCCTTAGACACCTACGAGCAGTACGTC.

This clonotype was observed a few times. The chain combines TRBV12-3 or TRBV12-4 with TRBJ1-6; D gene uncertain. Deletions cut 7 bases from V and 9 bases from J, with 16 bases between. This CDR3 has 14 amino acids. The CDR3 reads CASTPGGLVSPLHF. CDR3 nucleotide sequence: TGTGCCAGCACCCCCGGAGGGCTGGTTTCACCCCTCCACTTT.

Many counts were recorded for this clonotype. This sequence joins TRBV6-5 and TRBJ1-2; D remains ambiguous. The CDR3 totals 13 residues. Trimming left V 6 bases short and J 5 bases short, with 13 bases between. The germline V gene encodes CDR1 MNHEY and CDR2 SVGAGI. CDR3 DNA: TGTGCCAGCAGGCCCAGAGCCAGTTATGGCTACACCTTC. Protein product: CASRPRASYGYTF.